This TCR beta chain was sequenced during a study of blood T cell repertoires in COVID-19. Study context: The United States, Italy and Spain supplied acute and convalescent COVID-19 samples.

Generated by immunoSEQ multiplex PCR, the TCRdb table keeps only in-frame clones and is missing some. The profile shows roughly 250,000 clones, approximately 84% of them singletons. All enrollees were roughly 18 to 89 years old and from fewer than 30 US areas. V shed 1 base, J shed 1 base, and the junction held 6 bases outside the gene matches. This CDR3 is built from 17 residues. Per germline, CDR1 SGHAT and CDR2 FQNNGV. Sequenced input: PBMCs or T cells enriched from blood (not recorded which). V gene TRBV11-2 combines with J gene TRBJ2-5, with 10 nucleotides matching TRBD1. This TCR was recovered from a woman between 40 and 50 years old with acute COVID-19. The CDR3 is CASSLGVGQGSQETQYF. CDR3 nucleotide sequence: TGTGCCAGCAGCTTAGGAGTGGGACAGGGGTCCCAAGAGACCCAGTACTTC. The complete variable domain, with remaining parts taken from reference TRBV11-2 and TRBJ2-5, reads EAGVAQSPRYKIIEKRQSVAFWCNPISGHATLYWYQQILGQGPKLLIQFQNNGVVDDSQLPKDRFSAERLKGVDSTLKIQPAKLEDSAVYLCASSLGVGQGSQETQYFGPGTRLLVL.